A selection of T cell receptor beta chains follows, all from one sample in a study of blood T cell repertoires in COVID-19. Profiling relied on immunoSEQ multiplex PCR, and the TCRdb table lists in-frame clones only, not all of them. The data contain about 140,000 clones, 65% to 85% of them singletons. Sequenced material: peripheral blood. Receptors originate from an older woman with acute or convalescent COVID-19. Both conserved end residues are part of each CDR3. The D gene is left open where the match is weak. Clone size is shown for a subset of rows, as once, few, many or a class of expanded clone.

-	TRBJ2-7	TRBD2	TRBV5-1	CASRVTSGSSYEQYF	TGCGCCAGCAGAGTGACTAGCGGGAGCTCCTACGAGCAGTACTTC
-	TRBJ2-5	-	TRBV7-2	CASSGPSPRTAPETQYF	TGTGCCAGCAGCGGACCCAGCCCCAGGACAGCCCCGGAGACCCAGTACTTC
-	TRBJ2-1	TRBD1	TRBV11-3	CASSPGQGRYNEQFF	TGTGCCAGCAGCCCTGGACAGGGGCGTTACAATGAGCAGTTCTTC
-	TRBJ2-7	-	TRBV6-5	CASSYSLSSYEQYF	TGTGCCAGCAGTTACAGTCTTAGCTCCTACGAGCAGTACTTC
-	TRBJ1-6	-	TRBV7-3	CASSLTGSNSPLHF	TGTGCCAGCAGCTTAACGGGCAGTAATTCACCCCTCCACTTT
-	TRBJ2-5	-	TRBV7-9	CASSPSLGAETQYF	TGTGCCAGCAGCCCTTCACTAGGAGCTGAGACCCAGTACTTC
few	TRBJ2-7	-	TRBV7-9	CASSLVGEQYF	TGTGCCAGCAGCTTAGTCGGGGAGCAGTACTTC
-	TRBJ1-4	TRBD1	TRBV5-6	CASSYGQGGKLFF	TGTGCCAGCAGTTATGGACAGGGTGGAAAACTGTTTTTT
-	TRBJ2-1	TRBD2	TRBV25-1	CASSETSGGNEQFF	TGTGCCAGCAGTGAGACTAGCGGGGGCAATGAGCAGTTCTTC
-	TRBJ1-3	-	TRBV7-6	CASSSPGSSGNTIYF	TGTGCCAGCAGCTCGCCGGGATCCTCTGGAAACACCATATATTTT
-	TRBJ1-1	-	TRBV28	CASSLVGGTEAFF	TGTGCCAGCAGTTTGGTAGGGGGCACTGAAGCTTTCTTT
-	TRBJ2-3	TRBD2	TRBV28	CASSTFYLGTSGVSSTDTQYF	TGTGCCAGCAGTACATTCTACCTTGGGACTAGCGGGGTATCTAGCACAGATACGCAGTATTTT
-	TRBJ2-2	-	TRBV6-6	CASSYTGRLNTGELFF	TGTGCCAGCAGTTACACTGGCAGGCTGAACACCGGGGAGCTGTTTTTT
-	TRBJ2-4	TRBD2	TRBV20-1	CSASGTSGFRYF	TGCAGTGCTAGTGGGACTAGCGGGTTTAGGTACTTC
-	TRBJ2-3	-	TRBV5-1	CASSLSGTDTQYF	TGCGCCAGCAGCCTTAGCGGCACAGATACGCAGTATTTT
-	TRBJ2-7	-	TRBV24-1	CATSLPGSAKLYEQYF	TGTGCCACCAGTCTGCCAGGGTCAGCGAAGCTCTACGAGCAGTACTTC
once	TRBJ2-5	-	TRBV25-1	CASSANPLLEKETQYF	TGTGCCAGCAGTGCGAACCCCCTGCTAGAAAAAGAGACCCAGTACTTC
-	TRBJ2-2	-	TRBV25-1	CASRRETGELFF	TGTGCCAGCAGAAGGGAGACCGGGGAGCTGTTTTTT
-	TRBJ1-5	-	TRBV2	CASSEARRGEPQHF	TGTGCCAGCAGTGAAGCACGGAGGGGCGAACCCCAGCATTTT
-	TRBJ1-6	-	TRBV19	CASSNYDGNNSPLHF	TGTGCCAGTAGTAACTACGACGGGAATAATTCACCCCTCCACTTT
-	TRBJ2-1	TRBD2	TRBV27	CASRTSGYNEQFF	TGTGCCAGCAGGACTAGCGGTTACAATGAGCAGTTCTTC
-	TRBJ1-2	-	TRBV28	CASSFRGTYGYTF	TGTGCCAGCAGTTTCCGGGGAACCTATGGCTACACCTTC
-	TRBJ2-1	-	TRBV24-1	CATSDLRGREQFF	TGTGCCACCAGTGATTTGCGGGGAAGGGAGCAGTTCTTC
once	TRBJ1-3	-	TRBV7-2	CASSLAAGAGNTIYF	TGTGCCAGCAGCTTAGCGGCAGGGGCTGGAAACACCATATATTTT
-	TRBJ1-2	-	TRBV27	CASSPKHPYGYTF	TGTGCCAGCAGCCCCAAACACCCATATGGCTACACCTTC
-	TRBJ1-6	-	TRBV4-1	CASSQDIWGRGNSPLHF	TGCGCCAGCAGCCAAGACATTTGGGGCAGGGGTAATTCACCCCTCCACTTT
-	TRBJ2-3	TRBD2	TRBV30	CAWSVGSGTADTQYF	TGTGCCTGGAGTGTGGGTAGCGGGACGGCAGATACGCAGTATTTT
-	TRBJ1-4	-	TRBV7-8	CASSLRAGPLTNEKLFF	TGTGCCAGCAGCCTCCGGGCAGGGCCGTTAACTAATGAAAAACTGTTTTTT
-	TRBJ2-1	TRBD1	TRBV28	CASSPQGTAYNEQFF	TGTGCCAGCAGTCCACAGGGGACGGCGTACAATGAGCAGTTCTTC
-	TRBJ1-2	-	TRBV10-3	CAIRQNPGGANYGYTF	TGTGCCATCCGTCAGAATCCCGGGGGAGCTAACTATGGCTACACCTTC
-	TRBJ1-6	-	TRBV6-5	CASSTQGTHNSPLHF	TGTGCCAGCAGTACTCAGGGAACCCATAATTCACCCCTCCACTTT
-	TRBJ1-2	-	TRBV3-1/TRBV3-2	CASSQDRYHGYTF	TGTGCCAGCAGCCAAGACAGGTACCATGGCTACACCTTC
-	TRBJ2-7	TRBD2	TRBV7-3	CASSLTASGNYEQYF	TGTGCCAGCAGCTTAACGGCCAGCGGGAACTACGAGCAGTACTTC
-	TRBJ2-7	-	TRBV6-1	CASSEILAGEQYF	TGTGCCAGCAGTGAAATTCTAGCTGGTGAGCAGTACTTC
-	TRBJ1-1	TRBD1	TRBV7-9	CASSQAGQRETEAFF	TGTGCCAGCAGCCAGGCGGGACAGAGAGAAACTGAAGCTTTCTTT
-	TRBJ1-1	TRBD1	TRBV30	CAWRVVRVGRQGRTEAFF	TGTGCCTGGAGGGTTGTGCGGGTTGGCCGACAGGGAAGGACTGAAGCTTTCTTT
once	TRBJ2-1	-	TRBV6-1	CASSEVRVEQFF	TGTGCCAGCAGTGAAGTCAGGGTAGAGCAGTTCTTC
once	TRBJ1-6	-	TRBV2	CASSEEGHRLGSPLHF	TGTGCCAGCAGTGAGGAGGGGCATCGCCTGGGGTCACCCCTCCACTTT
once	TRBJ2-2	TRBD2	TRBV5-4	CASSLLLPPAGAWGTGELFF	TGTGCCAGCAGCTTGTTACTTCCCCCAGCGGGAGCGTGGGGCACCGGGGAGCTGTTTTTT
-	TRBJ2-5	-	TRBV28	CASSLAIRDILIETQYF	TGTGCCAGCAGTCTCGCAATCCGGGACATCCTGATAGAGACCCAGTACTTC
-	TRBJ2-7	-	TRBV5-1	CASSSLSYEQYF	TGCGCCAGCAGCTCTCTTTCCTACGAGCAGTACTTC
once	TRBJ2-7	TRBD2	TRBV6-6	CASSPLRGREGEEQYF	TGTGCCAGCAGTCCCCTCCGAGGGCGGGAGGGGGAAGAGCAGTACTTC
-	TRBJ1-1	TRBD1	TRBV28	CASRVNAWDRAFF	TGTGCCAGCAGGGTAAACGCTTGGGACAGGGCTTTCTTT
-	TRBJ2-1	TRBD2	TRBV5-4	CASRILAGSYNEQFF	TGTGCCAGCAGAATACTAGCGGGCTCCTACAATGAGCAGTTCTTC
-	TRBJ2-1	-	TRBV13	CASSSLAFEQFF	TGTGCCAGCAGCTCCCTAGCTTTTGAGCAGTTCTTC
few	TRBJ2-7	-	TRBV27	CASSYGGSYEQYF	TGTGCCAGCAGTTACGGGGGCTCCTACGAGCAGTACTTC
-	TRBJ1-2	TRBD1	TRBV6-6	CASSYSGTDYGYTF	TGTGCCAGCAGTTACTCGGGGACAGACTATGGCTACACCTTC
-	TRBJ2-7	TRBD1	TRBV6-5	CASLRRGQGFDEQYF	TGTGCCAGCCTTAGAAGAGGACAGGGCTTCGACGAGCAGTACTTC
-	TRBJ2-7	TRBD2	TRBV9	CASSVGLANSYEQYF	TGTGCCAGCAGCGTAGGACTAGCGAATTCCTACGAGCAGTACTTC
-	TRBJ2-7	TRBD2	TRBV11-2	CASSLLPSGSYEQYF	TGTGCCAGCAGCTTATTGCCTAGCGGGAGCTACGAGCAGTACTTC
-	TRBJ2-2	TRBD1	TRBV27	CASRPDRGLAGYHGELFF	TGTGCCAGCCGACCGGACAGGGGGCTAGCGGGATACCACGGGGAGCTGTTTTTT